This T cell receptor (beta chain) appears in the sequencing data of a study of graft-versus-host responses after intestinal transplantation. As concerns this clone: Its antigen is still unknown.

Produced via immunoSEQ multiplex PCR; TCRdb's table is partial and in-frame only. The data show roughly 120,000 clones, 90% seen once. Germline V CDR1 and CDR2: KGHSH, LQKENI. V was trimmed by 4 bases and J by 2 bases, leaving 15 bases between them. This CDR3 spans 15 amino acids. The TCR sequence derives from a human donor who received an intestinal transplant. The specimen was unstimulated CD4+ T cells sorted from spleen or lymph node cells, collected before intestinal transplant. This chain links TRBV18 with TRBJ2-7, with D possibly matching TRBD1 (6 bases). The CDR3 loop reads CASSQTAGTPYEQYF. The CDR3 region has the DNA TGTGCCAGCTCACAAACCGCCGGGACACCCTACGAGCAGTACTTC.